The T cell receptor (beta chain) described here comes from a study of T cells in Graves' hyperthyroidism and ophthalmopathy. Over 18 months, lack of ophthalmopathy progression marked Graves' hyperthyroidism as stable. Pregnant or lactating patients were excluded, as were those with uncontrolled infection or other autoimmune disease. About 9.4 ml fresh peripheral blood yielded the PBMCs. In the case of this clonotype: As yet, its antigen is unknown.

Amplified regions were TCR beta CDR3 sequences from RNA transcripts. The HTBI primer set was used in a first-round RT-PCR of the TCR CDR3. From the multiplex PCR reads, TCRdb called clonotypes with MiXCR, one entry per CDR3 protein. Found here are roughly 170,000 distinct CDR3 sequences, over 15% of them singletons; the top ten hold roughly 28%. Study observations and caveats: Most thyroid clonotypes with frequency above 0.001 were detected in blood.

Specimen: blood. The receptor was isolated from a woman aged 45-65 years with Graves' hyperthyroidism.

The CDR3 DNA sequence: TGTGCCAGCAGTTTATCCACCCGTTCCAGATCCACTGAAGCTTTCTTT. Protein product: CASSLSTRSRSTEAFF. The J gene is TRBJ1-1, the V gene TRBV27; D ambiguous. Germline CDR1 and CDR2: MNHEY and SMNVEV (reference sequence). The CDR3 spans 16 residues. Trimming shortened V by 0 bases and J by 4 bases, and 15 bases separated the two germline ends.